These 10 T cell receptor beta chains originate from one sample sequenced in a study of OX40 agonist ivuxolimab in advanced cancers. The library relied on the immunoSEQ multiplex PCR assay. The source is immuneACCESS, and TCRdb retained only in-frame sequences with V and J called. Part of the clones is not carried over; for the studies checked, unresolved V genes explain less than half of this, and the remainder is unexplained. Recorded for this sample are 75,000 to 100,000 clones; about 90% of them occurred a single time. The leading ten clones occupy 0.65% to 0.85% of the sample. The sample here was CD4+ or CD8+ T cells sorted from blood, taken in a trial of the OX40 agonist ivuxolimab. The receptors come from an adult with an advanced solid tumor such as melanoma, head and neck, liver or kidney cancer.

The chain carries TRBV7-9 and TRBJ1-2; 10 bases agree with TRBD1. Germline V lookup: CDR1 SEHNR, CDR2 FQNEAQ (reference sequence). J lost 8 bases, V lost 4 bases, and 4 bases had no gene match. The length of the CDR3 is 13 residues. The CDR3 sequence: CASSSTGGGGYTF. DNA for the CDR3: TGTGCCAGCAGCTCGACAGGGGGCGGCGGCTACACCTTC.

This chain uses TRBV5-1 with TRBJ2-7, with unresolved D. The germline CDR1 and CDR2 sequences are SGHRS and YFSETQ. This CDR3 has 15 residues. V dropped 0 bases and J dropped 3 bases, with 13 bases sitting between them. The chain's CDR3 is CASSLGIGTGYEQYF. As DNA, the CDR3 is TGCGCCAGCAGCTTGGGTATAGGCACTGGCTACGAGCAGTACTTC.

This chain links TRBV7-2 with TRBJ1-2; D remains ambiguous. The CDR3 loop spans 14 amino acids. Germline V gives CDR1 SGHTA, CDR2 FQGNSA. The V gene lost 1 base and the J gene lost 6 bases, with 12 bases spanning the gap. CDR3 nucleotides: TGTGCCAGCAGCTTAGTTCCAGACTTGGATGGCTACACCTTC. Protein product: CASSLVPDLDGYTF.

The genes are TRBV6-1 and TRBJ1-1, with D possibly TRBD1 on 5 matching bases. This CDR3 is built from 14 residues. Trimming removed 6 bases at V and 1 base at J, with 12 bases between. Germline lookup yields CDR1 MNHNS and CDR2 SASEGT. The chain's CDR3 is CASRSGRENTEAFF. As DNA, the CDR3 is TGTGCCAGCAGATCGGGACGGGAGAACACTGAAGCTTTCTTT.

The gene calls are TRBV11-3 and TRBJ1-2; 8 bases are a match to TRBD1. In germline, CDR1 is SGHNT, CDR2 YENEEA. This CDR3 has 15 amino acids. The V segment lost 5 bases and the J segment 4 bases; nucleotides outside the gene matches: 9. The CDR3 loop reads CASSLRRDRSYGYTF. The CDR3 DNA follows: TGTGCCAGCAGCCTACGCCGGGACAGGAGCTATGGCTACACCTTC.

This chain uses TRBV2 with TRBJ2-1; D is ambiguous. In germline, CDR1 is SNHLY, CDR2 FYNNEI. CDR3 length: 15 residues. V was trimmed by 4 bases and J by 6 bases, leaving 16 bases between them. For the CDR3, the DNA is TGTGCCAGCAGTGGGGGTCTTTTAAGGGCCAATGAGCAGTTCTTC. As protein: CASSGGLLRANEQFF.

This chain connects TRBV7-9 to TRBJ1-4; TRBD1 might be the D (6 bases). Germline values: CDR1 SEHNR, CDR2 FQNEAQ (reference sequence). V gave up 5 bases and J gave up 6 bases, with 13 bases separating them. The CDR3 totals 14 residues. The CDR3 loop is CASSPDRLDEKLFF. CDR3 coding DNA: TGTGCCAGCAGCCCCGACAGGTTGGATGAAAAACTGTTTTTT.

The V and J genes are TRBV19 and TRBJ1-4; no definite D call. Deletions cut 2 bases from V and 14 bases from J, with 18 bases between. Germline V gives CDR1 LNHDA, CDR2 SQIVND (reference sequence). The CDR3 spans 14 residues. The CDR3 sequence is CASSINQEYGNLFF. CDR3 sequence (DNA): TGTGCCAGTAGTATAAATCAAGAGTACGGGAATCTGTTTTTT. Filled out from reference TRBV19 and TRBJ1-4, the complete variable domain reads DGGITQSPKYLFRKEGQNVTLSCEQNLNHDAMYWYRQDPGQGLRLIYYSQIVNDFQKGDIAEGYSVSREKKESFPLTVTSAQKNPTAFYLCASSINQEYGNLFFGSGTQLSVL.

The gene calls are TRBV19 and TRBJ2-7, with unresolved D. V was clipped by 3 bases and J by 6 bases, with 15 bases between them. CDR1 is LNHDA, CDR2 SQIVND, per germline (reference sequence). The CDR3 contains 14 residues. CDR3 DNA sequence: TGTGCCAGTAGTATTCAGTACGGATTGGTCGAGCAGTACTTC. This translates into CASSIQYGLVEQYF.

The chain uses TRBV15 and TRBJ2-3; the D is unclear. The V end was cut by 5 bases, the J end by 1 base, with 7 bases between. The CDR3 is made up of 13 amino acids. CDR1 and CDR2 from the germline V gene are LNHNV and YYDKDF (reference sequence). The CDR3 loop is CATSSRGTDTQYF. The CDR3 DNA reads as TGTGCCACCAGCTCCCGGGGCACAGATACGCAGTATTTT.